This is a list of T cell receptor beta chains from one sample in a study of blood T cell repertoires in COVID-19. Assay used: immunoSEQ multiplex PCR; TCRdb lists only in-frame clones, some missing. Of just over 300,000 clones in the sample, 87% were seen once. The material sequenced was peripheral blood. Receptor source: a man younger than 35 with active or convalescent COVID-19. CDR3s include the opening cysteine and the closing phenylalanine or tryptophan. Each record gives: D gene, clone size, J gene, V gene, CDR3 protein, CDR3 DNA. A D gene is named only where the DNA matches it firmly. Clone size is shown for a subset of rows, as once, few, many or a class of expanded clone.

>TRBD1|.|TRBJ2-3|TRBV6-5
CASTKDRGMTDTQYF
TGTGCCAGCACCAAGGACAGGGGTATGACAGATACGCAGTATTTT
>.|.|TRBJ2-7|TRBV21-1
CASSKWGFWRFEQYF
TGTGCCAGCAGCAAATGGGGATTTTGGAGGTTCGAGCAGTACTTC
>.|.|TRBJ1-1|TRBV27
CASSLAGNTEAFF
TGTGCCAGCAGTTTAGCGGGGAACACTGAAGCTTTCTTT
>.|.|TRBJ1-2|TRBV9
CASSVGGQGYGYTF
TGTGCCAGCAGCGTAGGTGGGCAGGGCTACGGCTACACCTTC
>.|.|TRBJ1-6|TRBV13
CASSVGGQADSPLHF
TGTGCCAGCAGCGTGGGTGGGCAGGCAGATTCACCCCTCCACTTT
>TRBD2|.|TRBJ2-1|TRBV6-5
CASSYSVLATINEQFF
TGTGCCAGCAGTTACTCAGTACTAGCGACAATCAATGAGCAGTTCTTC
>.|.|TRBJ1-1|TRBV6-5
CASSYSTTNTEAFF
TGTGCCAGCAGTTACTCGACAACAAACACTGAAGCTTTCTTT
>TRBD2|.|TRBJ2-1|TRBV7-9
CASSLVAGALDEQFF
TGTGCCAGCAGCTTAGTAGCGGGAGCACTCGATGAGCAGTTCTTC
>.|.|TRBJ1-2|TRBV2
CASTQRNYGYTF
TGTGCCAGCACCCAGCGGAATTATGGCTACACCTTC
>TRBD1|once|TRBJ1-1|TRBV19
CASSLSQGTEAFF
TGTGCCAGTAGTTTATCACAGGGGACGGAAGCTTTCTTT
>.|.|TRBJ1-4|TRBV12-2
CASRSVATNEKLFF
TGTGCAAGTCGTTCAGTCGCAACTAATGAAAAACTGTTTTTT
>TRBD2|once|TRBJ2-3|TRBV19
CASSLTSGASTDTQYF
TGTGCCAGTAGCTTGACTAGCGGGGCAAGTACAGATACGCAGTATTTT
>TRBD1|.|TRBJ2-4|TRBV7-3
CASSRTGGSKNIQYF
TGTGCCAGCAGCCGGACAGGGGGCTCCAAAAACATTCAGTACTTC
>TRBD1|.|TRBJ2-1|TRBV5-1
CASSSGQGTYNEQFF
TGCGCCAGCAGTTCAGGACAGGGCACCTACAATGAGCAGTTCTTC
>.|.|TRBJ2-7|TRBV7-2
CASSYRDKAYEQYF
TGTGCCAGCAGCTACCGGGACAAAGCCTACGAGCAGTACTTC
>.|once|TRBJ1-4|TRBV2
CASSRGGGTNEKLFF
TGTGCCAGCAGTAGGGGGGGAGGGACTAATGAAAAACTGTTTTTT
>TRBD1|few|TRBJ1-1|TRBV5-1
CASSPGTAEAFF
TGCGCCAGCAGCCCCGGGACAGCTGAAGCTTTCTTT
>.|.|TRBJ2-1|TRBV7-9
CASSFLASGNNEQFF
TGTGCCAGCAGCTTTCTAGCCTCGGGAAACAATGAGCAGTTCTTC
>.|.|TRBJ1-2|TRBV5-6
CASSFPLPGSYGYTF
TGTGCCAGCAGCTTCCCATTGCCAGGAAGCTATGGCTACACCTTC
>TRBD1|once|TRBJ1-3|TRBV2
CASSYTGTAGNTIYF
TGTGCCAGCAGTTACACCGGGACAGCCGGAAACACCATATATTTT
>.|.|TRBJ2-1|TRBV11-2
CASSLDFGSYNEQFF
TGTGCCAGCAGCTTAGATTTTGGGAGTTACAATGAGCAGTTCTTC
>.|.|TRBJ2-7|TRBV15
CATSRAAGQGSDEQYF
TGTGCCACCAGCAGAGCCGCGGGGCAGGGTTCGGACGAGCAGTACTTC
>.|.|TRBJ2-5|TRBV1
CTSSPRGSGETQYF
TGCACCAGCAGCCCGCGGGGGTCCGGGGAGACCCAGTACTTC
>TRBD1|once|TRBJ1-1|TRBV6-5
CASGFDRGTEAFF
TGTGCCAGCGGATTCGACAGGGGCACTGAAGCTTTCTTT
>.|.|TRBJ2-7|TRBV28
CASTSPGKEYF
TGTGCCAGCACGTCGCCAGGGAAGGAGTACTTC
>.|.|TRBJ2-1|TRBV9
CASSVDSNEQFF
TGTGCCAGCAGCGTAGACTCCAATGAGCAGTTCTTC
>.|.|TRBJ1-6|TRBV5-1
CASTGTPGDSPLHF
TGCGCCAGCACAGGGACTCCTGGGGATTCACCCCTCCACTTT
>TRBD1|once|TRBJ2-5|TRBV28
CASSPDRDPQETQYF
TGTGCCAGCAGTCCTGACAGGGATCCCCAAGAGACCCAGTACTTC
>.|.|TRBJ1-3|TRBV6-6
CASSGIQGIAGNTIYF
TGTGCCAGCAGTGGGATCCAGGGAATTGCCGGAAACACCATATATTTT
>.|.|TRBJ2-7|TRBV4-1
CASSPPSYEQYF
TGCGCCAGCAGCCCCCCATCCTACGAGCAGTACTTC